The rows below give T cell receptor beta chains drawn from one sample of a study of cytomegalovirus exposure and HLA in healthy donors. Sequencing was performed with immunoSEQ multiplex PCR; in TCRdb, only in-frame clones are kept and a portion is missing. The sample yields over 45,000 clones, under 95% seen once. The specimen sequenced was PBMCs. The receptor source for this set is a man younger than 30 in good health and CMV-seronegative. CDR3s include the opening cysteine and the closing phenylalanine or tryptophan. A D gene is named only where the DNA matches it firmly. Only part of the rows carry a size: once, few, many, or a class if the clone is expanded.

d_gene: NA; abundance: NA; j_gene: TRBJ2-1; v_gene: TRBV11-2; CDR3aa: CASSLARWEQFF; CDR3nt: TGTGCCAGCAGCTTAGCCCGGTGGGAGCAGTTCTTC
d_gene: TRBD1; abundance: NA; j_gene: TRBJ1-3; v_gene: TRBV18; CDR3aa: CASSRDRGRGNTIYF; CDR3nt: TGTGCCAGCTCACGGGACAGGGGGCGAGGAAACACCATATATTTT
d_gene: TRBD2; abundance: NA; j_gene: TRBJ2-3; v_gene: TRBV7-2; CDR3aa: CASSLVLADPDTQYF; CDR3nt: TGTGCCAGCAGCTTAGTGCTAGCGGACCCAGATACGCAGTATTTT
d_gene: NA; abundance: once; j_gene: TRBJ2-7; v_gene: TRBV6-1; CDR3aa: CASSRAETYEQYF; CDR3nt: TGTGCCAGCAGCCGAGCGGAGACCTACGAGCAGTACTTC
d_gene: TRBD2; abundance: NA; j_gene: TRBJ2-7; v_gene: TRBV6-1; CDR3aa: CASRVAGARVYEQYF; CDR3nt: TGTGCCAGCAGGGTAGCGGGAGCGAGGGTCTACGAGCAGTACTTC
d_gene: NA; abundance: NA; j_gene: TRBJ1-5; v_gene: TRBV4-3; CDR3aa: CASSQDRLTNYHQPQHF; CDR3nt: TGCGCCAGCAGCCAAGATCGTTTGACAAATTATCATCAGCCCCAGCATTTT
d_gene: NA; abundance: once; j_gene: TRBJ2-7; v_gene: TRBV11-2; CDR3aa: CASSLGAGYEQYF; CDR3nt: TGTGCCAGCAGCTTAGGGGCAGGCTACGAGCAGTACTTC
d_gene: TRBD2; abundance: NA; j_gene: TRBJ2-1; v_gene: TRBV5-1; CDR3aa: CASSLERLAEYNEQFF; CDR3nt: TGCGCCAGCAGCTTGGAGCGGCTAGCGGAATACAATGAGCAGTTCTTC
d_gene: NA; abundance: once; j_gene: TRBJ2-7; v_gene: TRBV5-5; CDR3aa: CASSLRTESSYEQYF; CDR3nt: TGTGCCAGCAGCTTGCGGACAGAATCCTCCTACGAGCAGTACTTC
d_gene: NA; abundance: NA; j_gene: TRBJ2-2; v_gene: TRBV2; CDR3aa: CASSSRGDGELFF; CDR3nt: TGTGCCAGCAGTTCCAGGGGGGACGGGGAGCTGTTTTTT
d_gene: NA; abundance: NA; j_gene: TRBJ2-2; v_gene: TRBV11-2; CDR3aa: CASSLDRSGNTGELFF; CDR3nt: TGTGCCAGCAGCTTAGATCGTAGCGGGAACACCGGGGAGCTGTTTTTT
d_gene: NA; abundance: NA; j_gene: TRBJ2-3; v_gene: TRBV28; CDR3aa: CAGQTATSTDTQYF; CDR3nt: TGTGCCGGTCAGACGGCGACTAGCACAGATACGCAGTATTTT
d_gene: TRBD2; abundance: NA; j_gene: TRBJ2-7; v_gene: TRBV7-9; CDR3aa: CASSLVAGGNEQYF; CDR3nt: TGTGCCAGCAGCTTAGTAGCGGGAGGGAATGAGCAGTACTTC
d_gene: TRBD2; abundance: NA; j_gene: TRBJ2-7; v_gene: TRBV5-1; CDR3aa: CASSPLAGVAYEQYF; CDR3nt: TGCGCCAGCAGTCCCCTAGCGGGAGTCGCCTACGAGCAGTACTTC
d_gene: TRBD1; abundance: NA; j_gene: TRBJ1-4; v_gene: TRBV4-3; CDR3aa: CASSQDWDRVAKLFF; CDR3nt: TGCGCCAGCAGCCAAGATTGGGACAGGGTGGCAAAACTGTTTTTT
d_gene: NA; abundance: NA; j_gene: TRBJ2-1; v_gene: TRBV28; CDR3aa: CASSLDYEQFF; CDR3nt: TGTGCCAGCAGTTTAGACTATGAGCAGTTCTTC
d_gene: NA; abundance: NA; j_gene: TRBJ1-4; v_gene: TRBV28; CDR3aa: CASSLGTFNEKLFF; CDR3nt: TGTGCCAGCAGTTTAGGGACATTTAATGAAAAACTGTTTTTT
d_gene: TRBD2; abundance: NA; j_gene: TRBJ2-7; v_gene: TRBV7-9; CDR3aa: CASSFGGGGLAGSEQYF; CDR3nt: TGTGCCAGCAGCTTTGGTGGGGGGGGTCTAGCGGGAAGCGAGCAGTACTTC
d_gene: NA; abundance: NA; j_gene: TRBJ2-7; v_gene: TRBV29-1; CDR3aa: CSVAPFRGSEQYF; CDR3nt: TGCAGCGTCGCTCCGTTTCGCGGCTCCGAGCAGTACTTC
d_gene: TRBD1; abundance: NA; j_gene: TRBJ1-2; v_gene: TRBV28; CDR3aa: CARNIDGTGVTANYGYTF; CDR3nt: TGTGCCAGAAATATAGACGGGACAGGGGTAACGGCTAACTATGGCTACACCTTC
d_gene: TRBD2; abundance: NA; j_gene: TRBJ2-1; v_gene: TRBV19; CDR3aa: CASSRLAGPYNEQFF; CDR3nt: TGTGCCAGTAGCAGACTAGCGGGACCCTACAATGAGCAGTTCTTC
d_gene: NA; abundance: NA; j_gene: TRBJ1-1; v_gene: TRBV9; CDR3aa: CASSVDHGNTEAFF; CDR3nt: TGTGCCAGCAGCGTAGATCACGGGAACACTGAAGCTTTCTTT
d_gene: TRBD1; abundance: NA; j_gene: TRBJ2-2; v_gene: TRBV10-1; CDR3aa: CATRKVVDRVTGELFF; CDR3nt: TGCGCCACCCGCAAAGTAGTGGACAGGGTAACCGGGGAGCTGTTTTTT
d_gene: TRBD2; abundance: NA; j_gene: TRBJ2-1; v_gene: TRBV4-1; CDR3aa: CASSQSGLAGRDEQFF; CDR3nt: TGCGCCAGCAGCCAATCGGGACTAGCGGGAAGGGATGAGCAGTTCTTC
d_gene: NA; abundance: NA; j_gene: TRBJ2-2; v_gene: TRBV4-3; CDR3aa: CASSPRSRGGADTGELFF; CDR3nt: TGCGCCAGCAGCCCCAGATCGAGGGGGGGCGCGGACACCGGGGAGCTGTTTTTT
d_gene: NA; abundance: once; j_gene: TRBJ2-1; v_gene: TRBV5-5; CDR3aa: CASSLAGSFYNEQFF; CDR3nt: TGTGCCAGCAGCTTGGCGGGGAGCTTCTACAATGAGCAGTTCTTC
d_gene: NA; abundance: NA; j_gene: TRBJ2-7; v_gene: TRBV7-9; CDR3aa: CASSPEESDGNYEQYF; CDR3nt: TGTGCCAGCAGCCCCGAGGAATCGGACGGGAACTACGAGCAGTACTTC
d_gene: TRBD1; abundance: NA; j_gene: TRBJ1-2; v_gene: TRBV5-1; CDR3aa: CASSSLAPGQVPYGYTF; CDR3nt: TGCGCCAGCAGCTCGCTAGCTCCGGGACAGGTTCCATATGGCTACACCTTC
d_gene: TRBD1; abundance: NA; j_gene: TRBJ1-1; v_gene: TRBV6-5; CDR3aa: CASSALQGAAEAFF; CDR3nt: TGTGCCAGCAGCGCCTTACAGGGGGCAGCTGAAGCTTTCTTT
d_gene: TRBD2; abundance: NA; j_gene: TRBJ2-3; v_gene: TRBV30; CDR3aa: CAWFGLAGRLDTQYF; CDR3nt: TGTGCCTGGTTTGGACTAGCGGGACGCTTGGATACGCAGTATTTT
d_gene: TRBD2; abundance: NA; j_gene: TRBJ2-2; v_gene: TRBV7-9; CDR3aa: CASSLALAGGGELFF; CDR3nt: TGTGCCAGCAGCTTAGCGCTGGCGGGAGGAGGGGAGCTGTTTTTT
d_gene: TRBD1; abundance: NA; j_gene: TRBJ2-2; v_gene: TRBV11-3; CDR3aa: CASSLAFPPGTGTGELFF; CDR3nt: TGTGCCAGCAGCTTAGCTTTCCCGCCAGGGACAGGCACCGGGGAGCTGTTTTTT
d_gene: NA; abundance: NA; j_gene: TRBJ2-3; v_gene: TRBV5-1; CDR3aa: CASSLALPGFGGTDTQYF; CDR3nt: TGCGCCAGCAGCCTAGCGCTCCCGGGCTTCGGTGGCACAGATACGCAGTATTTT
d_gene: TRBD1; abundance: NA; j_gene: TRBJ1-5; v_gene: TRBV30; CDR3aa: CAWSAGQGSGGQPQHF; CDR3nt: TGTGCCTGGAGTGCCGGACAGGGTTCGGGAGGACAGCCCCAGCATTTT
d_gene: TRBD2; abundance: NA; j_gene: TRBJ2-1; v_gene: TRBV5-1; CDR3aa: CASSLGLAGNNEQFF; CDR3nt: TGCGCCAGCAGCTTGGGACTAGCAGGGAATAATGAGCAGTTCTTC
d_gene: TRBD1; abundance: NA; j_gene: TRBJ1-1; v_gene: TRBV28; CDR3aa: CATLQGIYTEAFF; CDR3nt: TGTGCCACCCTACAGGGGATTTACACTGAAGCTTTCTTT
d_gene: NA; abundance: NA; j_gene: TRBJ2-5; v_gene: TRBV15; CDR3aa: CATKAYGSRAAETQYF; CDR3nt: TGTGCCACCAAGGCGTATGGCTCCAGGGCGGCAGAGACCCAGTACTTC
d_gene: TRBD1; abundance: NA; j_gene: TRBJ1-1; v_gene: TRBV9; CDR3aa: CASSVEGQVNTEAFF; CDR3nt: TGTGCCAGCAGCGTAGAGGGACAGGTGAACACTGAAGCTTTCTTT
d_gene: NA; abundance: NA; j_gene: TRBJ2-1; v_gene: TRBV5-1; CDR3aa: CATSYSGNSYNEQFF; CDR3nt: TGCGCCACCTCATATAGCGGAAACTCCTACAATGAGCAGTTCTTC
d_gene: NA; abundance: NA; j_gene: TRBJ1-2; v_gene: TRBV11-2; CDR3aa: CASSLDQGGYGYTF; CDR3nt: TGTGCCAGCAGCTTAGATCAGGGTGGCTATGGCTACACCTTC
d_gene: TRBD1; abundance: NA; j_gene: TRBJ1-2; v_gene: TRBV14; CDR3aa: CASSQVGVGRQGDDGYTF; CDR3nt: TGTGCCAGCAGCCAAGTCGGGGTTGGAAGACAGGGGGACGATGGCTACACCTTC
d_gene: NA; abundance: NA; j_gene: TRBJ2-1; v_gene: TRBV18; CDR3aa: CASSPRRYEQFF; CDR3nt: TGTGCCAGCTCACCACGGAGATATGAGCAGTTCTTC
d_gene: TRBD2; abundance: NA; j_gene: TRBJ2-3; v_gene: TRBV14; CDR3aa: CASSLQREDTDTQYF; CDR3nt: TGTGCCAGCAGCCTCCAGCGGGAGGACACAGATACGCAGTATTTT
d_gene: NA; abundance: NA; j_gene: TRBJ2-7; v_gene: TRBV6-6; CDR3aa: CASSSQSYEQYF; CDR3nt: TGTGCCAGCAGTTCCCAGTCCTACGAGCAGTACTTC